These T cell receptor beta chains were read from a single sample in a study of T cell repertoires in cytomegalovirus infection. These receptors are not linked to any known antigen. A single record per CDR3 protein comes from TCRdb applying MiXCR to the reads. Among some 150,000 distinct CDR3 sequences, 32% were seen once, and the ten largest hold around half. This material consisted of CD8+ T cells from cultured PBMCs, taken from culture after CMV antigen stimulation. These receptors were obtained from a human donor in good health (CMV status not recorded). Some clones in this sample may be carry-over from other donors' samples. Each CDR3 is given without its conserved first and last residue.

V gene,J gene,CDR3 protein
TRBV27,TRBJ1-1,ASRLRGSGEAF
TRBV4-3,TRBJ1-1,ASSQRNTEAF
TRBV5-6,TRBJ2-3,ASSFTGSTDTQY
TRBV5-6,TRBJ2-1,ASSPARTINEQF
TRBV20-1,TRBJ1-1,SATGTASMNTEAF
TRBV19,TRBJ2-1,ASSLRDRESNEQF
TRBV9,TRBJ1-6,ASSPREETAYNSPLH
TRBV24-1,TRBJ1-5,ATSDLRGRGVGNQPQH
TRBV27,TRBJ2-7,ASGLDSLYEQY
TRBV4-3,TRBJ1-3,ASSQVQASGNTIY
TRBV7-9,TRBJ2-4,ASSLGFEKSLAKNIQY
TRBV7-6,TRBJ1-2,ASSPLGGGNGYT
TRBV6-1,TRBJ2-1,ASSEARGSLDEQF
TRBV28,TRBJ1-5,ASSFPGRGFDQPQH
TRBV6-5,TRBJ2-1,ASSETSGAYNEQF
TRBV6-6,TRBJ2-7,ASSERIQGYEQY
TRBV27,TRBJ2-7,ASSLRQGQVYEQY
TRBV6-6,TRBJ2-2,ASSTDRNTGELF
TRBV28,TRBJ2-1,ASSLTDFNEQF
TRBV12-3/TRBV12-4,TRBJ1-2,ASSLTGQAANYGYT
TRBV15,TRBJ2-3,ATSSPKRTDTQY